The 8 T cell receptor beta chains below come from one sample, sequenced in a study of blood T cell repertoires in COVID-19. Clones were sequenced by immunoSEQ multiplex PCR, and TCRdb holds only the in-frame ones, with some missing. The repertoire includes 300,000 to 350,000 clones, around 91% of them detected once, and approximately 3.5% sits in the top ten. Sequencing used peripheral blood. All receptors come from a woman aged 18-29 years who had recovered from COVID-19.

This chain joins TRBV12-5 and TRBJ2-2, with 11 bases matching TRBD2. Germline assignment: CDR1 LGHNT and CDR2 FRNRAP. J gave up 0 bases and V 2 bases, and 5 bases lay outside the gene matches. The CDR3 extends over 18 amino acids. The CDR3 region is CASGLILAGAPNTGELFF. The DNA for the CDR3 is TGTGCTAGTGGTTTGATACTAGCGGGAGCCCCGAACACCGGGGAGCTGTTTTTT.

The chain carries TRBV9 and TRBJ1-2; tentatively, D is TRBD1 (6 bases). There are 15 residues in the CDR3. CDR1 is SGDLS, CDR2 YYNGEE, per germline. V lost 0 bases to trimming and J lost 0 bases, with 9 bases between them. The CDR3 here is CASSVGTASNYGYTF. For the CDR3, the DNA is TGTGCCAGCAGCGTAGGGACAGCATCTAACTATGGCTACACCTTC.

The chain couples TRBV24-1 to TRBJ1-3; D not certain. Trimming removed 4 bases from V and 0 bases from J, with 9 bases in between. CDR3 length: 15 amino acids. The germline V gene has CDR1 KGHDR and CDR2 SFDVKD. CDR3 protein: CATSDSKSSGNTIYF. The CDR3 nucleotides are TGTGCCACCAGTGACTCAAAGAGCTCTGGAAACACCATATATTTT.

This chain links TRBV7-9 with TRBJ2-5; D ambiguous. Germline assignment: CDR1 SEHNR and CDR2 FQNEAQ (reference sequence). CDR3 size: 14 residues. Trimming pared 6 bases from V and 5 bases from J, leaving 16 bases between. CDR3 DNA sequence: TGTGCCAGCAGTACTACGGTCGGGTGGGAGACCCAGTACTTC. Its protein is CASSTTVGWETQYF.

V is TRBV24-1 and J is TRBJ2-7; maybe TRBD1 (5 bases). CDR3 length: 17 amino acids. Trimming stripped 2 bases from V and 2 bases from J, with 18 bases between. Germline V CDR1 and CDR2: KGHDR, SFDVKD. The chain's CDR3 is CATSDSPRPTGPYEQYV. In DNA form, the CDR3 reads TGTGCCACCAGTGATTCCCCCCGCCCTACAGGACCCTACGAGCAGTACGTC.

The DNA of the CDR3 is TGTGCCAGCAGCCTCGGACAGGGGCAGGATCAGCCCCAGCATTTT. This encodes CASSLGQGQDQPQHF. The chain recombines TRBV3-1 (or the pseudogene TRBV3-2) with TRBJ1-5, with TRBD1 identical over 9 bases. Trimming at V came to 4 bases and at J to 5 bases, leaving 6 bases not matched to a gene. CDR3 length: 15 residues. In germline, CDR1 is LGHDT, CDR2 YNNKEL (reference sequence).

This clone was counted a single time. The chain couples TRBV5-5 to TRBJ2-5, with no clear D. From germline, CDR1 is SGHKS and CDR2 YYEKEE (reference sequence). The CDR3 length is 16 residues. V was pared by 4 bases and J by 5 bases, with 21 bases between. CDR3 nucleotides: TGTGCCAGCAGCCGCGACCCCAGGCCCCTCCCGGAGACCCAGTACTTC. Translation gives CASSRDPRPLPETQYF.

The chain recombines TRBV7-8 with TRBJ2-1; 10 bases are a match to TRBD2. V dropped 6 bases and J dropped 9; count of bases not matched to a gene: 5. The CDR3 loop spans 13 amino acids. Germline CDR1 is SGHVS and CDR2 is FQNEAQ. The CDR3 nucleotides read TGTGCCAGCAGGGGACTAGCGTCGGGTGAGCAGTTCTTC. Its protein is CASRGLASGEQFF.